One sample yielded the 7 T cell receptor beta chains listed below, sequenced in a study of T cells in Graves' hyperthyroidism and ophthalmopathy. Researchers took RNA transcripts and amplified the TCR beta CDR3 regions from them. TCR CDR3 regions were first amplified by RT-PCR with HTBI primers. TCRdb passed the multiplex PCR reads through MiXCR, listing each CDR3 protein once. This repertoire shows roughly 280,000 distinct CDR3 sequences, around 15% found once; its top ten account for approximately 60%. Input material: blood. Every receptor here comes from a woman between 55 and 75 years old with Graves' ophthalmopathy.

The table lists this clonotype with a few counts. In DNA form, the CDR3 reads TGTGCCTCGCTCAGGTGGGGGGGCGCAGGATCCAACTATGGCTACACCTTC. As protein: CASLRWGGAGSNYGYTF. This rearrangement joins TRBV30 to TRBJ1-2, with D perhaps matching TRBD1 (6 bases). Looked up from germline, CDR1 is GTSNPN and CDR2 is SVGIG (reference sequence). CDR3 length: 17 amino acids. The V and J ends lost 7 bases and 2 bases respectively, with 26 bases between them.

This clonotype was counted ten times or more. The chain couples TRBV6-1 to TRBJ2-7, with D perhaps assigned TRBD1 or TRBD2 (5 bases each). The V gene lost 6 bases and the J gene lost 6 bases, with 18 bases spanning the gap. The CDR3 contains 14 residues. The germline V gene has CDR1 MNHNS and CDR2 SASEGT. The CDR3 bases are TGTGCCAGCAGGCCGCCCGGCAGGGACGGCGAGCAGTACTTC. Translated: CASRPPGRDGEQYF.

The count of this clonotype is one. A read error may be the cause here, since a much bigger clone is one base away. The chain links TRBV27 to TRBJ1-5, with D perhaps TRBD1 (6 bases). Germline CDR1 and CDR2: MNHEY and SMNVEV (reference sequence). There are 16 residues in the CDR3. With 0 bases removed from V and 7 bases from J, the gap between germline ends came to 16 bases. This CDR3 reads CASSLSGGEASQPQHF. In nucleotides, the CDR3 is TGTGCCAGCAGTTTATCTGGGGGCGAGGCCAGCCAGCCCCAGCATTTT.

This clonotype was recorded many times. The J gene is TRBJ2-7, the V gene TRBV7-9; D may be TRBD1 or TRBD2 (6 bases each). V was pared by 2 bases and J by 0 bases, with 11 bases between. The CDR3 has 15 amino acids. Germline loops: CDR1 SEHNR, CDR2 FQNEAQ (reference sequence). The CDR3 sequence: CASSLRGRYSYEQYF. The CDR3, as DNA: TGTGCCAGCAGCTTAAGGGGGAGGTACTCCTACGAGCAGTACTTC. Full variable domain (remainder filled in from reference TRBV7-9 and TRBJ2-7): DTGVSQNPRHKITKRGQNVTFRCDPISEHNRLYWYRQTLGQGPEFLTYFQNEAQLEKSRLLSDRFSAERPKGSFSTLEIQRTEQGDSAMYLCASSLRGRYSYEQYFGPGTRLTVT.

Many counts were recorded for this clonotype. This chain links TRBV3-1 with TRBJ2-4; no reliable D call. The V gene lost 1 base and the J gene lost 6 bases, with 7 bases spanning the gap. The CDR3 loop spans 13 amino acids. Germline CDR1 LGHDT, CDR2 YNNKEL (reference sequence). DNA for the CDR3: TGTGCCAGCAGCCAAGGGTCCGGAAACATTCAGTACTTC. Its translation is CASSQGSGNIQYF. The whole variable domain, remainder taken from reference TRBV3-1 and TRBJ2-4, is DTAVSQTPKYLVTQMGNDKSIKCEQNLGHDTMYWYKQDSKKFLKIMFSYNNKELIINETVPNRFSPKSPDKAHLNLHINSLELGDSAVYFCASSQGSGNIQYFGAGTRLSVL.

At least ten counts were recorded for this clonotype. J is TRBJ1-1 and V is TRBV7-2; D possibly corresponds to TRBD1 (5 bases). This CDR3 comprises 14 residues. Per the germline V gene, CDR1 is SGHTA and CDR2 is FQGNSA. The germline V and J ends were trimmed by 5 bases and 7 bases, with 17 bases remaining between them. CDR3 sequence: CASSPGPKAGEAFF. The CDR3 DNA follows: TGTGCCAGCAGCCCGGGACCTAAGGCAGGTGAAGCTTTCTTT.

This clonotype was seen repeatedly, ten times or more. One junction end disagrees with the germline gene, perhaps due to a read error. V usage is TRBV7-7 and J usage is TRBJ2-1; 7 bases agree with TRBD2. Germline CDR1 SSHAT, CDR2 FNYEAQ (reference sequence). This CDR3 is built from 13 residues. Written as DNA, the CDR3 is TGTGCTAGCAGCTCAGGACTAGGTAATGAGCAGTTCTTC. It yields the protein CASSSGLGNEQFF.